This T cell receptor (beta chain) appears in the sequencing data of a study of CD8+CD57+ T cells in acquired aplastic anemia. At the level of the study: DNA recovered from sorted CD4+ and CD8+ cells had a mean of about 3 ug.

The germline V gene encodes CDR1 SNHLY and CDR2 FYNNEI. V was pared by 4 bases and J by 6 bases, with 5 bases of the junction left unmatched. The CDR3 covers 15 residues. Profiles of TCR beta VDJ and CDR3 were generated from a genomic DNA template. TCRdb re-called the reads with MiXCR, one entry per CDR3 protein. The table includes about 160,000 distinct CDR3 sequences, more than 45% detected once. Remarks on this clonotype: Its target is unknown.

Study outcomes and limitations: Overlap between patients and controls comprised 25 to 30 CD8+ CDR3 sequences.

Patients selected for sequencing had displayed CD8+CD57+ cell expansion by flow cytometry. Acquired aplastic anemia of severe grade affected all patients. The chain uses TRBV2 and TRBJ1-4; TRBD1 matches 10 bases. The sequence derives from a human donor with aplastic anemia. The sample taken for sequencing was sorted CD4+, CD8+, or CD8+CD57+ T cells (not recorded which) from PBMCs. This CDR3 reads CASSGDRGLDEKLFF. The CDR3 region has the DNA TGTGCCAGCAGTGGAGACAGGGGGCTTGATGAAAAACTGTTTTTT.